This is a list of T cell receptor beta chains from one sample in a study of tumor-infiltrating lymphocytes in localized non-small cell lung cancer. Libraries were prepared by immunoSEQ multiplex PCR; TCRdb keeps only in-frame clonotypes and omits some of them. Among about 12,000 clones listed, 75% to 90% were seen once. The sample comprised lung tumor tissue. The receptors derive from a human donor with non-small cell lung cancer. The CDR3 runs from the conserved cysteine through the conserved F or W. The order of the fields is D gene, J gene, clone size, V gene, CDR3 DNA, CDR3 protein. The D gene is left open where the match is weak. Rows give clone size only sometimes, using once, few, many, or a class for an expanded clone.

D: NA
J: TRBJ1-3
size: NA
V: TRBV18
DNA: TGTGCCAGCTCACCCCCTCAGACTGCTGGAAACACCATATATTTT
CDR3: CASSPPQTAGNTIYF

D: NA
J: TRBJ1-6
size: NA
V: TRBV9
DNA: TGTGCCAGCAGCGTAGGCAGGTGGGATTCACCCCTCCACTTT
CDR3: CASSVGRWDSPLHF

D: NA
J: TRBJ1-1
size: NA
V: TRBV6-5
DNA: TGTGCCAGCAAGAACACGCCGAACACTGAAGCTTTCTTT
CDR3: CASKNTPNTEAFF

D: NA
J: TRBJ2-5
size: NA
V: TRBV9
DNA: TGTGCCAGCAGCCTAGCAGGGGCGGCGGAGACCCAGTACTTC
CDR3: CASSLAGAAETQYF

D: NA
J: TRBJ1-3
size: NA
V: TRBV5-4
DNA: TGTGCCAGCAGCTTAGGAGGACCTCAACGGGCCGGAAACACCATATATTTT
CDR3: CASSLGGPQRAGNTIYF

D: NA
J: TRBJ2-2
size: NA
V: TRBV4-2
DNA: TGTGCCAGCAGCCCGCCGCGGACAGACACCGGGGAGCTGTTTTTT
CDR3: CASSPPRTDTGELFF

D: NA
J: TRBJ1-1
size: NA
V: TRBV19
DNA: TGTGCCAGTAGTATGGACGGGGGGAACACTGAAGCTTTCTTT
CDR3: CASSMDGGNTEAFF

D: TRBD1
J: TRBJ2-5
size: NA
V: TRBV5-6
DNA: TGTGCCAGCAGCCTAGTGGACAGGCGGAGGGAGACCCAGTACTTC
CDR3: CASSLVDRRRETQYF

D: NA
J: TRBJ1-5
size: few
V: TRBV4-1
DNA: TGCGCCAGCAGCCAGCGAACCATAGTATCACTCGACACCGGCAATCAGCCCCAGCATTTT
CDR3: CASSQRTIVSLDTGNQPQHF

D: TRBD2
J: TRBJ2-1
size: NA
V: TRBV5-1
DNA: TGCGCCAGCAGCTTGGCGGCTAGCGGGGGACCTTACAATGAGCAGTTCTTC
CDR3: CASSLAASGGPYNEQFF

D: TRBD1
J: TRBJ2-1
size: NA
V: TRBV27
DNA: TGTGCCAGCAATGAGGACAGGGGGGGCCTGAATGAGCAGTTCTTC
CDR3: CASNEDRGGLNEQFF

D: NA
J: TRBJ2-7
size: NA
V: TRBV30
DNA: TGTGCCTGGAAAAAGGTGGCAGGGGACTACGAGCAGTACTTC
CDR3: CAWKKVAGDYEQYF

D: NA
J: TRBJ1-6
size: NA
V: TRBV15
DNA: TGTGCCACCAGCAGAGAGCCCAATTCACCCCTCCACTTT
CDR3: CATSREPNSPLHF

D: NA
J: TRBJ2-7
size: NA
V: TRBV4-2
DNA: TGTGCCAGCAGCCGACAGACCTACGAGCAGTACTTC
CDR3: CASSRQTYEQYF

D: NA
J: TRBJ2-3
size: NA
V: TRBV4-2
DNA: TGTGCCAGCAGCCAAGACCGGAGCACAGATACGCAGTATTTT
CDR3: CASSQDRSTDTQYF

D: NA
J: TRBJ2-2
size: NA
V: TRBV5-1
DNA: TGCGCCAGCAGAGATGGGCAGGGAAGAACCGGGGAGCTGTTTTTT
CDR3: CASRDGQGRTGELFF

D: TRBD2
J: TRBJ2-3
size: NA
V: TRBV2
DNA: TGTGCCAGCAGCCGCGCGTGGGGACTAGCGGGGGGTAGCACAGATACGCAGTATTTT
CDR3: CASSRAWGLAGGSTDTQYF

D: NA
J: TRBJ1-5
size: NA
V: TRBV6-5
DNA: TGTGCCAGCAGTTACTCCGACGGGCCCCAGCATTTT
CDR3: CASSYSDGPQHF

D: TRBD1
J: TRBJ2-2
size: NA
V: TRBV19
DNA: TGTGCCAGTAGTGCAGGCAGGGGGCCCCCCGGGGAGCTGTTTTTT
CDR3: CASSAGRGPPGELFF

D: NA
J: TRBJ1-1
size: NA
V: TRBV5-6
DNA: TGTGCCAGCAGCCTCCGGGACAACGCTTTCTTT
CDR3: CASSLRDNAFF

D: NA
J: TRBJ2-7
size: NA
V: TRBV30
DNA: TGTGCCTGGAGCGGGGGTAGCTCCTACGAGCAGTACTTC
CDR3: CAWSGGSSYEQYF

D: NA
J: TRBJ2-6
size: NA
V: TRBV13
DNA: TGTGCCAGCAGCTTAGAAGGAGTTGTGGATAGTCTCTCTGGGGCCAACGTCCTGACTTTC
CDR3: CASSLEGVVDSLSGANVLTF

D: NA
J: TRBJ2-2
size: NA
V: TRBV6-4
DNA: TGTGCCAGCAGTGACAGGGACACCGGGGAGCTGTTTTTT
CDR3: CASSDRDTGELFF